The rows below give T cell receptor beta chains drawn from one sample of a study of cytomegalovirus exposure and HLA in healthy donors. The repertoire was sequenced with immunoSEQ multiplex PCR; TCRdb's copy has only in-frame clones and lacks some. The listing contains 200,000 to 250,000 clones. What was sequenced was PBMCs. These receptors originate from a woman aged 25 to 45 in good health and CMV-seropositive. Each CDR3 is given with its conserved first and last residue. A D gene is named only where the DNA matches it firmly.

len: 18; d_gene: .; v_gene: TRBV11-1; j_gene: TRBJ2-3; CDR3nt: TGTGCCAGCAGCCCCGGAGTGGTGGCAGAGGAAGTTGGAGATACGCAGTATTTT; CDR3aa: CASSPGVVAEEVGDTQYF
len: 10; d_gene: .; v_gene: TRBV20-1; j_gene: TRBJ1-2; CDR3nt: TGCAGTGCCGGGGGGGATGGCTACACCTTC; CDR3aa: CSAGGDGYTF
len: 15; d_gene: TRBD2; v_gene: TRBV5-1; j_gene: TRBJ2-2; CDR3nt: TGCGCCAGCAGCTTGGTAGCGGGAGTTACCGGGGAGCTGTTTTTT; CDR3aa: CASSLVAGVTGELFF
len: 14; d_gene: .; v_gene: TRBV19; j_gene: TRBJ1-1; CDR3nt: TGTGCCAGTAGTATGGCCCGAGGAGGAACTGAAGCTTTCTTT; CDR3aa: CASSMARGGTEAFF
len: 13; d_gene: .; v_gene: TRBV5-1; j_gene: TRBJ1-1; CDR3nt: TGCGCCAGCAGGGACTCGTGGAACACTGAAGCTTTCTTT; CDR3aa: CASRDSWNTEAFF
len: 12; d_gene: .; v_gene: TRBV10-1; j_gene: TRBJ2-7; CDR3nt: TGCGCCAGCAGTGACCAGGGTGGCGAGCAGTACTTC; CDR3aa: CASSDQGGEQYF
len: 11; d_gene: .; v_gene: TRBV11-2; j_gene: TRBJ2-7; CDR3nt: TGTGCCAGCAGCTTCACCGGCGAGCAGTACTTC; CDR3aa: CASSFTGEQYF
len: 15; d_gene: .; v_gene: TRBV5-4; j_gene: TRBJ1-4; CDR3nt: TGTGCCAGCAGCTCTAATCGGGGATTGAATGAAAAACTGTTTTTT; CDR3aa: CASSSNRGLNEKLFF
len: 13; d_gene: .; v_gene: TRBV4-1; j_gene: TRBJ2-7; CDR3nt: TGCGCCAGCAGCCAGGACAGAACCTACGAGCAGTACTTC; CDR3aa: CASSQDRTYEQYF
len: 15; d_gene: .; v_gene: TRBV19; j_gene: TRBJ2-6; CDR3nt: TGTGCCAGTAGTATAGCAGGGCCCGGGGCCAACGTCCTGACTTTC; CDR3aa: CASSIAGPGANVLTF
len: 11; d_gene: .; v_gene: TRBV10-3; j_gene: TRBJ1-1; CDR3nt: TGTGCCATCAGCGGGGGCACTGAAGCTTTCTTT; CDR3aa: CAISGGTEAFF
len: 13; d_gene: .; v_gene: TRBV27; j_gene: TRBJ2-1; CDR3nt: TGTGCCAGCAGTTTGGGCAGTTACAATGAGCAGTTCTTC; CDR3aa: CASSLGSYNEQFF
len: 16; d_gene: TRBD1; v_gene: TRBV11-1; j_gene: TRBJ1-2; CDR3nt: TGTGCCAGCAGCTTGGAATTAGGGGGCTCGGTCTATGGCTACACCTTC; CDR3aa: CASSLELGGSVYGYTF
len: 10; d_gene: .; v_gene: TRBV6-1; j_gene: TRBJ2-7; CDR3nt: TGTGCCGGGGGGACGTACGAGCAGTACTTC; CDR3aa: CAGGTYEQYF
len: 15; d_gene: .; v_gene: TRBV28; j_gene: TRBJ1-2; CDR3nt: TGTGCCAGCAGTTTAGCTGCGGTTTCTAACTATGGCTACACCTTC; CDR3aa: CASSLAAVSNYGYTF
len: 15; d_gene: .; v_gene: TRBV7-6; j_gene: TRBJ2-1; CDR3nt: TGTGCCAGCAGCCAGTCCTCCCTTCGGGAAGATGAGCAGTTCTTC; CDR3aa: CASSQSSLREDEQFF
len: 15; d_gene: .; v_gene: TRBV4-2; j_gene: TRBJ1-2; CDR3nt: TGTGCCAGCAGTCAAGATGCAGGGCTTAACTATGGCTACACCTTC; CDR3aa: CASSQDAGLNYGYTF
len: 12; d_gene: .; v_gene: TRBV6-5; j_gene: TRBJ2-7; CDR3nt: TGTGCCAGTAGGTCTCCGGGAAACGAGCAGTACTTC; CDR3aa: CASRSPGNEQYF
len: 12; d_gene: TRBD2; v_gene: TRBV29-1; j_gene: TRBJ2-3; CDR3nt: TGCAGCGTAGTCGGAGGTAGCGGGAGAGTGTATTTT; CDR3aa: CSVVGGSGRVYF